Each of the 24 T cell receptor beta chains below was sequenced from the same sample in a study of cytomegalovirus exposure and HLA in healthy donors. In the PCR, 60 Vbeta and 13 Jbeta primers were used. Sequencing was performed with immunoSEQ multiplex PCR; in TCRdb, only in-frame clones are kept and a portion is missing. The table has 150,000 to 200,000 clones, approximately 70% seen once. The material sequenced was PBMCs. These TCRs come from a woman younger than 45 in good health and CMV-seronegative.

This clone occurred a few times. This rearrangement joins TRBV7-8 to TRBJ2-2, with 13 bases fitting TRBD2. After removal of 4 bases from V and 7 bases from J, the junction contained 9 bases not matched to a gene. Germline V gene lookup returns CDR1 SGHVS and CDR2 FQNEAQ. This CDR3 is built from 17 residues. The CDR3 DNA is TGTGCCAGCAGCTCTACGGGACTAGCGGGATGGAGCGGGGAGCTGTTTTTT. Translated, it gives CASSSTGLAGWSGELFF.

V is TRBV7-3 and J is TRBJ2-5; 11 nucleotides align to TRBD2. The germline V gene encodes CDR1 SGHTA and CDR2 FQGTGA. The CDR3 covers 13 residues. V was clipped by 11 bases and J by 4 bases; unmatched bases: 6. The CDR3 reads CACSGRAGETQYF. CDR3 sequence (DNA): TGTGCCTGTAGCGGGAGGGCCGGAGAGACCCAGTACTTC. The whole variable domain, remainder taken from reference TRBV7-3 and TRBJ2-5, is GAGVSQTPSNKVTEKGKYVELRCDPISGHTALYWYRQSLGQGPEFLIYFQGTGAADDSGLPNDRFFAVRPEGSVSTLKIQRTERGDSAVYLCACSGRAGETQYFGPGTRLLVL.

J is TRBJ2-1 and V is TRBV18; a possible D gene is TRBD1 (6 bases). The V and J ends lost 6 bases and 6 bases respectively, with 18 bases between them. CDR1 and CDR2 (germline): KGHSH, LQKENI. This CDR3 spans 15 amino acids. The CDR3 nucleotides read TGTGCCAGCTCGCCCGACCAGGGGAGTGGCAATGAGCAGTTCTTC. Translated: CASSPDQGSGNEQFF.

The chain recombines TRBV6-6 with TRBJ1-1; weak D call: TRBD1 (5 bases). Germline CDR1 reads MNHNY; CDR2 reads SVGAGI (reference sequence). Trimming shortened V by 6 bases and J by 4 bases, and 12 bases separated the two germline ends. The CDR3 totals 13 residues. Written as DNA, the CDR3 is TGTGCCAGCAGCACAGACAGCATCACTGAAGCTTTCTTT. This translates into CASSTDSITEAFF.

This chain joins TRBV30 and TRBJ2-2; 7 bases agree with TRBD2. Trimming cost V 3 bases and J 2 bases; bases outside gene matches: 6. The CDR3 sequence is 15 residues long. CDR1 is GTSNPN and CDR2 is SVGIG in the germline V gene (reference sequence). CDR3 residues: CAWRGRGLNTGELFF. The CDR3 DNA reads TGTGCCTGGAGAGGACGGGGACTAAACACCGGGGAGCTGTTTTTT. Full variable domain (remainder filled in from reference TRBV30 and TRBJ2-2): SQTIHQWPATLVQPVGSPLSLECTVEGTSNPNLYWYRQAAGRGLQLLFYSVGIGQISSEVPQNLSASRPQDRQFILSSKKLLLSDSGFYLCAWRGRGLNTGELFFGEGSRLTVL.

The J gene is TRBJ2-2, the V gene TRBV7-6, with D possibly TRBD2 on 6 matching bases. The germline gives CDR1 SGHVS, CDR2 FNYEAQ. This CDR3 contains 17 residues. Trimming shortened V by 5 bases and J by 5 bases, and 21 bases separated the two germline ends. The DNA of the CDR3 is TGTGCCAGCAGCCTACCAATCCTGGGGGGAACAACCGGGGAGCTGTTTTTT. Translating it yields CASSLPILGGTTGELFF.

This clone has more than one count but fewer than ten. The chain uses TRBV7-3 and TRBJ1-1, with D unresolved. The CDR3 has 13 residues. Germline V gene lookup returns CDR1 SGHTA and CDR2 FQGTGA. V dropped 2 bases and J dropped 0 bases, with 4 bases sitting between them. CDR3 bases: TGTGCCAGCAGCTTAGAGGTGAACACTGAAGCTTTCTTT. Translating it yields CASSLEVNTEAFF.

The chain couples TRBV9 to TRBJ2-3; the D gene is possibly TRBD2 (6 bases). V was cut by 2 bases and J by 0 bases, with 7 bases left in between. CDR3 length: 14 amino acids. CDR1 and CDR2 from the germline V gene are SGDLS and YYNGEE. CDR3 sequence reads: CASSVGGSTDTQYF. CDR3 in DNA: TGTGCCAGCAGCGTCGGGGGTAGCACAGATACGCAGTATTTT.

This clone turned up a few times. The chain employs TRBV10-3 and TRBJ1-2; tentatively, D is TRBD1 (5 bases). The CDR3 runs 15 residues. Germline CDR1 is ENHRY and CDR2 is SYGVKD. Deletions cut 3 bases from V and 5 bases from J, with 16 bases between. The CDR3 loop reads CAISEAGDSPYGYTF. The CDR3 nucleotides read TGTGCCATCAGTGAAGCTGGGGACTCTCCTTATGGCTACACCTTC.

This chain links TRBV6-1 with TRBJ2-7; 7 nucleotides match TRBD1. The CDR3 contains 15 residues. Germline trimming cut 7 bases from V and 3 bases from J; bases unmatched to any gene: 12. CDR1 is MNHNS and CDR2 is SASEGT in the germline V gene. CDR3: CASIRFRTGDYEQYF. CDR3 bases: TGTGCCAGCATTCGTTTCAGGACAGGAGACTACGAGCAGTACTTC.

The chain recombines TRBV7-9 with TRBJ1-1, with D perhaps matching TRBD1 (5 bases). Germline assignment: CDR1 SEHNR and CDR2 FQNEAQ (reference sequence). This CDR3 has 14 residues. V lost 1 base and J lost 4, with 10 bases in between. CDR3 bases: TGTGCCAGCAGCTTAGTCCGGGGGAGCACTGAAGCTTTCTTT. Its translation is CASSLVRGSTEAFF. Full variable domain (outside the CDR3, taken from reference TRBV7-9 and TRBJ1-1): DTGVSQNPRHKITKRGQNVTFRCDPISEHNRLYWYRQTLGQGPEFLTYFQNEAQLEKSRLLSDRFSAERPKGSFSTLEIQRTEQGDSAMYLCASSLVRGSTEAFFGQGTRLTVV.

V usage is TRBV19 and J usage is TRBJ2-1, with D maybe TRBD2 (6 bases). V was clipped by 6 bases and J by 6 bases, with 12 bases between them. The V gene's germline CDR1 is LNHDA and CDR2 SQIVND (reference sequence). The CDR3 totals 13 residues. CDR3: CASSRLVFNEQFF. The CDR3 DNA sequence: TGTGCCAGTAGCAGACTAGTTTTCAATGAGCAGTTCTTC.

This chain connects TRBV27 to TRBJ1-5; D call uncertain. V lost 2 bases and J lost 0, with 5 bases in between. CDR1 is MNHEY, CDR2 SMNVEV, per germline (reference sequence). The CDR3 totals 14 residues. The chain's CDR3 is CASSLTGSNQPQHF. DNA for the CDR3: TGTGCCAGCAGTTTAACGGGTAGCAATCAGCCCCAGCATTTT.

The rearrangement joins TRBV30 to TRBJ1-4; 7 bases agree with TRBD1. Germline lookup yields CDR1 GTSNPN and CDR2 SVGIG (reference sequence). V shed 1 base and J 7 bases; nucleotides not matched to a gene: 6. This CDR3 contains 14 residues. This CDR3 is CAWSGTGGFEKLFF. Written as DNA, the CDR3 is TGTGCCTGGAGTGGGACAGGAGGGTTTGAAAAACTGTTTTTT.

The chain is built from TRBV6-1 and TRBJ2-1, with 8 bases identical to TRBD2. The CDR3 loop spans 15 amino acids. V shed 6 bases and J 4 bases; nucleotides not matched to a gene: 8. The germline CDR1 and CDR2 sequences are MNHNS and SASEGT. The CDR3 DNA reads as TGTGCCAGCAGCTGGGCGGGGGGAGGGTACAATGAGCAGTTCTTC. Translated: CASSWAGGGYNEQFF.

The chain couples TRBV7-9 to TRBJ2-5, with 11 bases identical to TRBD2. The DNA end lines up better with TRBJ2-7; the J call may be wrong. Per the germline V gene, CDR1 is SEHNR and CDR2 is FQNEAQ (reference sequence). CDR3 length: 13 amino acids. CDR3: CASSSGLAAEQYF. CDR3 coding DNA: TGTGCCAGCAGCTCGGGACTAGCGGCCGAGCAGTACTTC.

V is TRBV14 and J is TRBJ2-7, with 7 bases lining up with TRBD1. CDR3 length: 16 residues. Germline loops: CDR1 SGHDN, CDR2 FVKESK. After removal of 1 base from V and 0 bases from J, the junction contained 6 bases not matched to a gene. CDR3 DNA: TGTGCCAGCAGCCAAGGGTTGGGACAGCCCTCCTACGAGCAGTACTTC. As protein: CASSQGLGQPSYEQYF. Supplemented by reference TRBV14 and TRBJ2-7, the full variable domain reads EAGVTQFPSHSVIEKGQTVTLRCDPISGHDNLYWYRRVMGKEIKFLLHFVKESKQDESGMPNNRFLAERTGGTYSTLKVQPAELEDSGVYFCASSQGLGQPSYEQYFGPGTRLTVT.

This sequence joins TRBV7-2 and TRBJ2-1; 14 positions agree with TRBD2. Germline V CDR1 and CDR2: SGHTA, FQGNSA. The CDR3 runs 14 residues. V shed 2 bases, J shed 13 bases, and the junction held 4 bases outside the gene matches. CDR3 region: CASSLRLAGGLQFF. DNA of the CDR3: TGTGCCAGCAGCTTAAGACTAGCGGGGGGGCTTCAGTTCTTC.

This clone came up a few times. The chain uses TRBV20-1 and TRBJ2-5; D not resolved. Trimming stripped 5 bases from V and 2 bases from J, with 3 bases between. Germline CDR1 and CDR2: DFQATT and SNEGSKA (reference sequence). This CDR3 is built from 10 residues. The CDR3 bases are TGCAGTGCTTTACAAGAGACCCAGTACTTC. This encodes CSALQETQYF.

This clone has a single count. The chain links TRBV5-1 to TRBJ2-4; D not resolved. CDR3 length equals 16 residues. With 7 bases removed from V and 5 bases from J, the gap between germline ends came to 22 bases. Germline CDR1 is SGHRS and CDR2 is YFSETQ. CDR3 bases: TGCGCCAGCCGTCTGAGCTGGTCGTTCTCGGAAAACATTCAGTACTTC. This translates into CASRLSWSFSENIQYF. Full variable domain (outside the CDR3, taken from reference TRBV5-1 and TRBJ2-4): KAGVTQTPRYLIKTRGQQVTLSCSPISGHRSVSWYQQTPGQGLQFLFEYFSETQRNKGNFPGRFSGRQFSNSRSEMNVSTLELGDSALYLCASRLSWSFSENIQYFGAGTRLSVL.

The genes are TRBV7-2 and TRBJ2-1; 9 bases are shared with TRBD2. Germline-derived CDR1 and CDR2 are SGHTA and FQGNSA. This CDR3 is built from 17 residues. The J segment lost 9 bases and the V segment lost 1 base, leaving 13 bases of the junction unmatched. This chain's CDR3 is CASSLGAAGGPLAEQFF. CDR3 nucleotides: TGTGCCAGCAGCTTAGGAGCCGCGGGAGGGCCTCTAGCTGAGCAGTTCTTC.

This sequence joins TRBV10-3 and TRBJ2-3, with D perhaps matching TRBD2 (6 bases). V gave up 6 bases and J gave up 0 bases, with 19 bases separating them. There are 17 residues in the CDR3. Germline V CDR1 and CDR2: ENHRY, SYGVKD. Here the CDR3 reads CAISLTPGRGSTDTQYF. CDR3 DNA: TGTGCCATCAGCCTCACACCTGGGCGGGGTAGCACAGATACGCAGTATTTT.

A few counts support this clone. The chain is built from TRBV7-9 and TRBJ1-1, with 9 nucleotides matching TRBD1. Germline CDR1 and CDR2: SEHNR and FQNEAQ (reference sequence). The junction had 10 bases not matched to a gene; V was cut back by 5 bases and J by 0 bases. The CDR3 is 17 residues long. The DNA for the CDR3 is TGTGCCAGCAGCCCGGGGTCCGGGACAGGGATGAACACTGAAGCTTTCTTT. Protein sequence: CASSPGSGTGMNTEAFF.

As concerns this clone: This specimen includes other DNA sequences encoding the same CDR3. V usage is TRBV5-5 and J usage is TRBJ1-3; possible D gene TRBD1, 6 bases. The CDR3 covers 15 residues. V was shortened by 0 bases and J by 3 bases, with 10 bases between the two germline ends. Germline-derived CDR1 and CDR2 are SGHKS and YYEKEE (reference sequence). In DNA, the CDR3 is TGTGCCAGCAGCTTGGGGGGGCTAGGTGGAAACACCATATATTTT. Translated, it gives CASSLGGLGGNTIYF.